This paragraph covers one T cell receptor beta chain sequence. The antigen it binds to is not known. The CDR3 measures 19 amino acids from cysteine to phenylalanine. No DNA is recorded. CDR1 and CDR2, looked up from the germline V gene, are LGHNA and YNFKEQ. Preparation of the library involved 5' RACE. Each TCR library was prepared from about 3.5 ug of total RNA. For each sample, cDNA synthesis was carried out in eight separate reactions using SMARTScribe reverse transcriptase. During cDNA synthesis, unique molecular identifiers containing a 6-nucleotide sample barcode were introduced by template switching. Two nested PCRs of roughly 15 and 9 cycles amplified the TCRalpha and TCRbeta cDNA, and bead purification followed each PCR. Before amplification, the cDNA was treated with uracil DNA-glycosylase and purified using the QIAquick PCR purification kit. The second PCR added Illumina TruSeq-compatible adapters along with sample-specific barcodes. Library quality and concentration were assessed using TapeStation and Qubit, and approximately 5 ng of each library was pooled. The pooled libraries were sequenced with 2 x 100 bp reads and custom sequencing primers on an Illumina HiSeq2500 single-index Rapid Run. The study's own analysis went as follows. UMI-based consensus assembly with MiGEC version 1.2.6 was used to correct PCR and sequencing errors. V(D)J alignment, clonotype assembly and CDR3 extraction were performed with MiXCR version 2.1.1. To normalise gene usage, clonotype sharing and MAIT/NKT TCR abundance, the top 1000, 10 000 and 20 000 clonotypes in each sample were analysed. After downsampling to 27 000 UMIs, diversity was calculated as the inverse Simpson index using the vegan R package. Paired Mann-Whitney U tests were applied to discordant twin pairs, and Benjamini-Hochberg correction was used for multiple testing. Based on TCRdb reprocessing of the reads, there is one entry per CDR3 protein sequence, and DNA is missing. These V and J calls rely on TCRdb rather than the paper's analysis. The sample table on file contains under 200,000 distinct CDR3 sequences. The ten largest account for 2.4% of the sample.

These data originate in a study of monozygotic twins with inflammatory bowel disease (dated by TCRdb to about 2019). Background on the whole study: A total of approximately 28 monozygotic twin pairs were included in the full study, comprising nine German pairs (four IBD-concordant, five IBD-discordant) and 19 IBD-discordant Danish pairs. Within discordant pairs, disease-associated traits were sought mainly by comparing IBD patients with their genetically identical healthy co-twins. Each individual had, on average, about 151 000 unique TCRalpha sequences and 181 000 unique TCRbeta sequences available for analysis. Study-wide findings and limitations: Different T cell subtypes could not be distinguished in the analysis. Repertoire similarity did not differ between concordant and discordant twins, which could be due to limited statistical power. Fewer clonotypes were shared with other individuals by IBD patients than by healthy twins, most markedly in patients showing signs of disease activity. IBD patients had lower TCRbeta repertoire diversity, measured by the inverse Simpson index, than their healthy co-twins. No single strong signal or clonotype linked to IBD turned up in the results, so the idea that one exists was not supported. Differing immunosuppressive treatments among patients may have added background noise and inter-individual variability to the repertoires.

From each donor, a roughly 2.3 ml peripheral blood sample was drawn into PAXgene tubes and stored at -80 degrees C. Total RNA was isolated from whole blood with the PAXgene blood miRNA kit on an automated QIAcube, without T cell sorting. Deep TCRalpha and TCRbeta repertoire profiling with unique molecular barcoding was performed on peripheral blood of monozygotic twin pairs concordant or discordant for inflammatory bowel disease. For every twin pair, smoking habits were documented, and each individual was categorised as a current, former or never smoker. This receptor was identified in a human donor with ulcerative colitis or Crohn's disease, or a healthy co-twin of an affected twin (not recorded which). The chain is encoded by TRBV4-2 joined to TRBJ2-5; the TCRdb call, TRBD2, lacks DNA for checking. Sequencing was performed on blood. This receptor carries the CDR3 CASSPGLAGGPSYQETQYF.